Each of the 21 T cell receptor beta chains below was sequenced from the same sample in a study of blood T cell repertoires in COVID-19. The table came from immunoSEQ multiplex PCR; TCRdb's copy has only in-frame clones and leaves some out. The data hold some 260,000 clones, with about 89% observed a single time. The sequencing input was PBMCs or T cells enriched from blood (not recorded which). The receptors were sampled from a woman in her late teens or twenties who had recovered from COVID-19.

The rearrangement joins TRBV6-2 or TRBV6-3 to TRBJ2-5; tentatively, D is TRBD1 (5 bases). Trimming took 2 bases from V and 3 from J, leaving 19 bases between them. CDR3 length: 17 amino acids. The V gene's germline CDR1 is MNHEY and CDR2 SVGEGT. The CDR3 nucleotides read TGTGCCAGCAGTTACCCGGGTCTTCAGGGTAGGAAAGAGACCCAGTACTTC. Residues: CASSYPGLQGRKETQYF.

This sequence joins TRBV5-6 and TRBJ1-2; TRBD1 matches at 8 bases. There are 15 residues in the CDR3. J gave up 2 bases and V 4 bases, and 7 bases lay outside the gene matches. In germline, CDR1 is SGHDT, CDR2 YYEEEE. CDR3 nucleotide sequence: TGTGCCAGCAGCGGTGGACAGGGAAACAACTATGGCTACACCTTC. Encoded protein: CASSGGQGNNYGYTF.

This chain uses TRBV13 with TRBJ1-2, with a possible D match to TRBD1 (5 bases). V lost 5 bases and J lost 6, with 22 bases in between. Per the germline V gene, CDR1 is PRHDT and CDR2 is FYEKMQ (reference sequence). The CDR3 loop spans 16 amino acids. The CDR3 sequence: CASSESGEVGIDGYTF. As DNA, the CDR3 is TGTGCCAGCAGCGAATCGGGGGAAGTCGGAATAGATGGCTACACCTTC.

The chain has TRBV4-1 and TRBJ1-2, with D possibly TRBD1 on 5 matching bases. Trimming shortened V by 1 base and J by 6 bases, and 12 bases separated the two germline ends. Looked up from germline, CDR1 is MGHRA and CDR2 is YSYEKL. The CDR3 is made up of 14 amino acids. The CDR3 protein is CASSQVTRADGYTF. CDR3 coding DNA: TGCGCCAGCAGCCAAGTTACCAGGGCTGATGGCTACACCTTC.

The chain employs TRBV6-8 and TRBJ1-2, with a possible D match to TRBD1 (6 bases). Trimming cost V 2 bases and J 7 bases, with 20 bases left between them. This CDR3 spans 16 amino acids. Germline-derived CDR1 and CDR2 are MNHGY and SAAAGT. CDR3 region: CASSYGGSRPSSGYTF. The CDR3 DNA reads as TGTGCCAGCAGTTACGGGGGCAGCAGACCTTCTAGTGGCTACACCTTC.

This clone was detected only a few times. The gene calls are TRBV7-6 and TRBJ2-4; D is possibly TRBD1 (6 bases). V was trimmed by 4 bases and J by 7 bases, leaving 23 bases between them. Germline V gene lookup returns CDR1 SGHVS and CDR2 FNYEAQ. This CDR3 has 17 residues. CDR3 nucleotide sequence: TGTGCCAGCAGCTCAGACTCAGGGACACGGAGAGGCAACATTCAGTACTTC. Translating gives CASSSDSGTRRGNIQYF. The entire variable domain, with the rest obtained from reference TRBV7-6 and TRBJ2-4, is as follows: GAGVSQSPRYKVTKRGQDVALRCDPISGHVSLYWYRQALGQGPEFLTYFNYEAQQDKSGLPNDRFSAERPEGSISTLTIQRTEQRDSAMYRCASSSDSGTRRGNIQYFGAGTRLSVL.

The gene calls are TRBV10-3 and TRBJ1-1, with D uncertain. Trimming took 4 bases from V and 6 from J, leaving 12 bases between them. Germline CDR1 is ENHRY and CDR2 is SYGVKD. The CDR3 totals 13 residues. The CDR3 sequence: CAISGEGESEAFF. The CDR3 coding sequence is TGTGCCATCAGTGGTGAGGGAGAGTCTGAAGCTTTCTTT.

The J gene is TRBJ2-5, the V gene TRBV21-1; no DNA check was done on the table's D call, TRBD1. TRBV21-1 corresponds to a pseudogene. This CDR3 comprises 14 residues. CDR3 amino acids: CASSKFCSQETQYF. The CDR3 DNA sequence: TGTGCCAGCAGCAAATTCTGCAGCCAAGAGACCCAGTACTTC.

This chain uses TRBV11-2 with TRBJ1-3; 7 nucleotides align to TRBD1. The germline V gene encodes CDR1 SGHAT and CDR2 FQNNGV. The CDR3 spans 13 residues. V shed 5 bases, J shed 7 bases, and the junction held 5 bases outside the gene matches. CDR3 region: CASSPRQGNTIYF. CDR3 coding DNA: TGTGCCAGCAGCCCTCGACAGGGCAACACCATATATTTT.

About this clone: At one of its ends the junction is not consistent with the germline gene, which may arise from a read error. This chain uses TRBV2 with TRBJ2-7; unclear D gene. The CDR3 sequence is 11 residues long. Germline V gene data show CDR1 as SNHLY and CDR2 as FYNNEI. The CDR3 sequence: CASSEDGESSF. The CDR3 coding sequence is TGTGCCAGCAGTGAAGACGGAGAGAGTTCCTTC.

J is TRBJ1-5 and V is TRBV18; 11 bases align to TRBD1. The CDR3 covers 17 residues. CDR1 is KGHSH, CDR2 LQKENI, per germline. V was pared by 1 base and J by 6 bases, with 8 bases of the junction left unmatched. The CDR3 DNA is TGTGCCAGCTCACCACTGGGGACAGGGGGAGGTTTTCAGCCCCAGCATTTT. Translating it yields CASSPLGTGGGFQPQHF. The whole variable domain, filled in from reference TRBV18 and TRBJ1-5, reads NAGVMQNPRHLVRRRGQEARLRCSPMKGHSHVYWYRQLPEEGLKFMVYLQKENIIDESGMPKERFSAEFPKEGPSILRIQQVVRGDSAAYFCASSPLGTGGGFQPQHFGDGTRLSIL.

The CDR3 bases are TGTGCCAGCAGCTTAGGAACAGGGCGGTACGATACGCAGTATTTT. It codes for CASSLGTGRYDTQYF. The chain uses TRBV7-2 and TRBJ2-3, with TRBD1 as a possible D gene (6 bases). The CDR3 spans 15 residues. V dropped 1 base and J dropped 6 bases, with 14 bases sitting between them. CDR1 SGHTA and CDR2 FQGNSA come from the germline V gene.

The chain combines TRBV11-2 with TRBJ1-2; 7 nucleotides agree with TRBD1. Germline values: CDR1 SGHAT, CDR2 FQNNGV. The length of the CDR3 is 13 residues. V lost 8 bases to trimming and J lost 7 bases; unmatched junction nucleotides: 10. CDR3 amino acids: CASGPMGQIGYTF. The CDR3 DNA reads as TGTGCCAGCGGACCGATGGGACAGATTGGCTACACCTTC.

The chain uses TRBV4-1 and TRBJ1-4; a weak D match, TRBD1 (6 bases). Germline V gives CDR1 MGHRA, CDR2 YSYEKL. Trimming took off 8 bases at V and 6 bases at J, with 10 bases between the two ends. This CDR3 spans 12 amino acids. In DNA form, the CDR3 reads TGCGCCAGCGGCAGGGGTTATGAAAAACTGTTTTTT. Its translation is CASGRGYEKLFF.

The J gene is TRBJ1-2, the V gene TRBV9; a weak D match, TRBD1 (6 bases). CDR1 and CDR2 (germline): SGDLS, YYNGEE. V was trimmed by 4 bases and J by 2 bases, leaving 12 bases between them. CDR3 length equals 14 residues. CDR3 nucleotides: TGTGCCAGCAGCAACTCCGACAGGAACTATGGCTACACCTTC. It yields the protein CASSNSDRNYGYTF.

This sequence joins TRBV5-1 and TRBJ1-3; TRBD1 matches 8 bases. J was trimmed by 2 bases and V by 4 bases; bases with no gene match: 5. Germline V gene lookup returns CDR1 SGHRS and CDR2 YFSETQ. This CDR3 region has 15 residues. CDR3 region: CASSRWTGTGNTIYF. CDR3 in DNA: TGCGCCAGCAGCCGCTGGACAGGGACTGGAAACACCATATATTTT.

The chain is built from TRBV10-3 and TRBJ1-1; D might be TRBD1 (6 bases). Germline loops: CDR1 ENHRY, CDR2 SYGVKD. The CDR3 is made up of 14 amino acids. V was shortened by 2 bases and J by 3 bases, with 10 bases between the two germline ends. The CDR3 DNA sequence: TGTGCCATCAGTGAGGGGACAACTTACACTGAAGCTTTCTTT. Amino acid sequence: CAISEGTTYTEAFF.

This chain connects TRBV19 to TRBJ1-2, with TRBD1 as a possible D gene (5 bases). This CDR3 has 16 residues. Germline V CDR1 and CDR2: LNHDA, SQIVND (reference sequence). The V gene lost 5 bases and the J gene lost 0 bases, with 16 bases spanning the gap. The CDR3: CASSLGSGRANYGYTF. The CDR3 nucleotides are TGTGCCAGTAGTCTAGGGTCAGGGCGAGCTAACTATGGCTACACCTTC.

A single count supports this clone. This chain links TRBV3-1 (or the pseudogene TRBV3-2) with TRBJ1-1; no firm D call. Deletions cut 4 bases from V and 5 bases from J, with 11 bases between. The CDR3 runs to 13 residues. Germline CDR1 LGHDT, CDR2 YNNKEL (reference sequence). The CDR3 reads CASSPPRGTEAFF. The CDR3, as DNA: TGTGCCAGCAGCCCCCCGAGAGGGACTGAAGCTTTCTTT.

The chain combines TRBV10-3 with TRBJ1-2; 10 nucleotides align to TRBD1. The CDR3 extends over 18 amino acids. V shed 7 bases and J 5 bases; nucleotides not matched to a gene: 19. In germline, CDR1 is ENHRY, CDR2 SYGVKD. The CDR3 nucleotides are TGTGCCATCACCAATCTCCGGGACAGGGGTCCACTACTATATGGCTACACCTTC. Residues: CAITNLRDRGPLLYGYTF.

The chain is built from TRBV28 and TRBJ2-4, with D possibly matching TRBD1 (6 bases). With 5 bases removed from V and 8 bases from J, the gap between germline ends came to 10 bases. Germline assignment: CDR1 MDHEN and CDR2 SYDVKM. The CDR3 loop spans 12 amino acids. The CDR3 nucleotides read TGTGCCAGCAGTATACAGGGCGACATTCAGTACTTC. Amino acids: CASSIQGDIQYF.